This entry lists 9 T cell receptor beta chains sequenced from one sample in a study of T cells in Graves' hyperthyroidism and ophthalmopathy. The investigators amplified TCR beta CDR3 regions from RNA transcripts. In the first-round RT-PCR of the TCR CDR3, the HTBI primer set was used. TCRdb redid the calling of the multiplex PCR reads with MiXCR, one entry per CDR3 protein. The table lists around 580,000 distinct CDR3 sequences, about 45% of them singletons. What was sequenced was peripheral blood or thyroid tissue (not recorded which). Receptors originate from a woman aged 18-35 years with Graves' hyperthyroidism.

The chain joins TRBV29-1 to TRBJ1-5, with 9 bases matching TRBD1. The CDR3 is 16 residues long. The J segment lost 0 bases and the V segment lost 7 bases, leaving 10 bases of the junction unmatched. Germline CDR1 SQVTM, CDR2 ANQGSEA. CDR3 sequence (DNA): TGCAGCGCTAGACAGGGGGGCAGCAATAGCAATCAGCCCCAGCATTTT. It encodes CSARQGGSNSNQPQHF.

Notes on this clonotype: A read error is possible here, since a much larger clone lies one base away. The chain is built from TRBV20-1 and TRBJ1-5, with D unclear. The CDR3 extends over 14 amino acids. V gave up 1 base and J gave up 2 bases, with 9 bases separating them. Per germline, CDR1 DFQATT and CDR2 SNEGSKA (reference sequence). Here the CDR3 DNA reads TGCAGTGCTAGAGGTCGCCTCGGCAATCAGCCCCAGCATTTT. Residues: CSARGRLGNQPQHF.

This clonotype was observed at least ten times. The CDR3 coding sequence is TGTGCCAGCAGCTTAGGAGTTCCGCCTGCGAACCGCTACACCTTC. It yields the protein CASSLGVPPANRYTF. V is TRBV7-9 and J is TRBJ1-2; no clear D. Germline CDR1 and CDR2: SEHNR and FQNEAQ (reference sequence). With 1 base removed from V and 9 bases from J, the gap between germline ends came to 18 bases. The CDR3 covers 15 residues. Full variable domain (outside the CDR3, taken from reference TRBV7-9 and TRBJ1-2): DTGVSQNPRHKITKRGQNVTFRCDPISEHNRLYWYRQTLGQGPEFLTYFQNEAQLEKSRLLSDRFSAERPKGSFSTLEIQRTEQGDSAMYLCASSLGVPPANRYTFGSGTRLTVV.

This clonotype was seen ten or more times. V and J are TRBV6-6 and TRBJ1-2; D unclear. This CDR3 has 18 amino acids. The germline V gene encodes CDR1 MNHNY and CDR2 SVGAGI (reference sequence). With 4 bases removed from V and 2 bases from J, the gap between germline ends came to 23 bases. The DNA of the CDR3 is TGTGCCAGCAGTTCCAACGGAGCAACAGAGGAGGACAACTATGGCTACACCTTC. Residues: CASSSNGATEEDNYGYTF.

About this clonotype: The junction differs from germline at one of its ends, possibly a read error. The V call is TRBV18, the J call TRBJ1-3, with D unclear. The CDR3 totals 16 residues. Germline V CDR1 and CDR2: KGHSH, LQKENI. The CDR3 sequence is CASSAVKGYSGITIYF. DNA for the CDR3: TGTGCCAGCTCAGCAGTCAAGGGCTACTCTGGAATCACCATATATTTT.

This clonotype occurred many times. With a much larger clone just one base away, this may be a read error. This chain joins TRBV20-1 and TRBJ1-1, with D perhaps matching TRBD1 (6 bases). This CDR3 has 16 residues. The V gene's germline CDR1 is DFQATT and CDR2 SNEGSKA (reference sequence). V was clipped by 1 base and J by 4 bases, with 19 bases between them. The CDR3 DNA sequence: TGCAGTGCTAGAGTGTCCCAGTACAGGGAACTCACTGAAGCTTTCTTT. Protein: CSARVSQYRELTEAFF.

In its sample, this clonotype was seen many times. A single base separates this from a much larger clone, so it may be a read error. V and J are TRBV12-3 or TRBV12-4 and TRBJ1-2; D not certain. With 6 bases removed from V and 4 bases from J, the gap between germline ends came to 9 bases. The CDR3 totals 12 residues. CDR3 region: CASRTAGYGYTF. The CDR3 nucleotides read TGTGCCAGCAGGACGGCGGGCTATGGCTACACCTTC.

V is TRBV7-9 and J is TRBJ2-6; 7 bases are a match to TRBD2. The CDR3 has 17 residues. Germline assignment: CDR1 SEHNR and CDR2 FQNEAQ (reference sequence). V lost 5 bases and J lost 2; bases outside the gene matches: 9. The CDR3 sequence: CASSTPAGLAGANVLTF. The CDR3 DNA sequence: TGTGCCAGCAGCACCCCCGCCGGACTAGCTGGGGCCAACGTCCTGACTTTC.

This clonotype was detected many times. The chain has TRBV19 and TRBJ2-7, with D perhaps TRBD1 (6 bases). V was trimmed by 3 bases and J by 0 bases, leaving 9 bases between them. Looked up from germline, CDR1 is LNHDA and CDR2 is SQIVND (reference sequence). The CDR3 covers 14 residues. The CDR3 region has the DNA TGTGCCAGTAGTATTGGGACATTCTCCTACGAGCAGTACTTC. Translated, it gives CASSIGTFSYEQYF.